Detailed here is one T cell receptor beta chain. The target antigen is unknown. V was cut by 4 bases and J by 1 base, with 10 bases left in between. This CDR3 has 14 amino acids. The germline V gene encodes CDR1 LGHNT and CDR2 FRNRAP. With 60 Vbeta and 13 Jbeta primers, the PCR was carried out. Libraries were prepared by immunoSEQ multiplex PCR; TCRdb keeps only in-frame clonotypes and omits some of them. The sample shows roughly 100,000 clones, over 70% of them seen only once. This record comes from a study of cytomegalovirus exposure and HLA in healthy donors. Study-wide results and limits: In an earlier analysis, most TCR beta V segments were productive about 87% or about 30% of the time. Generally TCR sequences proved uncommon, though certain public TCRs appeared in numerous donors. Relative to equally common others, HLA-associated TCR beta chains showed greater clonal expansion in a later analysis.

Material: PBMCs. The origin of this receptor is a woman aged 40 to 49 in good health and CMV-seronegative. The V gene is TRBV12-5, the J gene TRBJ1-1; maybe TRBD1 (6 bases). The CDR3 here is CASGSGHTNTEAFF. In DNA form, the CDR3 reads TGTGCTAGTGGTTCGGGACATACGAACACTGAAGCTTTCTTT.